This T cell receptor beta chain was recorded in a study of spatial heterogeneity in lung cancer (dated by TCRdb to about 2019). With regard to the full study: The donors were about 65 patients from the lung TRACERx cohort who had early-stage, untreated non-small cell lung cancer. Follow-up PBMC samples were sequenced whenever available, and the median time to follow-up was roughly two years after resection. More beta-chain than alpha-chain transcripts were consistently detected, likely reflecting higher beta-chain transcript abundance. In the raw uncorrected reads, each unique combination of TCR and UMI appeared more than ten times on average. In non-small cell lung cancer, the study quantitatively compared TCR alpha and beta repertoires across several tumor regions, matched nontumor lung, and blood. The study linked features of the TCR repertoire to counts of nonsynonymous mutations, which were determined by whole-exome sequencing of tumor tissue. At surgery, 220 tumor regions, roughly 63 matched nontumor lung samples and more than 50 PBMC samples were TCR-sequenced for both alpha and beta chains. Overall study outcomes, separate from this receptor: Only approximately 13 patients were included in the comparisons of baseline and follow-up blood repertoires. Additional single-cell paired TCR alpha and beta sequencing was considered necessary to confirm, at a functional level, the hypothesis that regional TCRs recognize regional mutations. Ubiquitous expanded tumor TCRs were detected in blood more often at tumor resection than at routine follow-up.

The library was prepared using 5' RACE. The sequencer listed for this sample is NextSeq 500. To allow correction of PCR and sequencing errors, the TCR library protocol tagged every TCR cDNA molecule with a unique molecular identifier. The study's own analysis went as follows. TCR identification, UMI-based error correction and CDR3 extraction were performed with Decombinator tools. TCRs above a frequency of 2 per 1,000, corresponding to the top 1% of the tumor frequency distribution, were defined as expanded. Renyi diversity was calculated using the R vegan package after each repertoire was subsampled 100 times to 5,000 TCRs. CDR3 similarity networks were constructed using string-kernel similarity of amino acid triplets, with links drawn between CDR3s whose pairwise similarity was above 0.82. Using fastp at Q25 and MiXCR, TCRdb reprocessed the public reads and kept productive beta chains. CDR3 protein duplicates are merged, each entry listing the most common genes and DNA. The V and J calls were not made by the authors but by TCRdb's processing. The sample table holds over 35,000 distinct CDR3 sequences, of which about 11% were seen once. Clones ranked in the top ten supply roughly a sixth of the sample.

Note on this clonotype: No cognate antigen has been identified for it. Base qualities are not provided; no much larger clone lies one nucleotide away.

Relative to germline, V is 7 bases shorter and J is 8 bases shorter, with 14 bases between their ends. From the cysteine through the phenylalanine, the CDR3 covers 11 amino acids. CDR3 DNA only is kept here, 33 bases in frame from base 1. From a lookup of the germline V gene, CDR1 and CDR2 are SQVTM and ANQGSEA. In the paper's terms, the time point label means: blood at routine non-recurrence follow-up after resection. TCR sequencing used whole RNA extracted from tumor and nontumor lung tissue, or from cryopreserved PBMC samples, without cell sorting. Only patients for whom sufficient RNA was available from at least two tumor regions were selected for TCR sequencing.

The receptor comes from a female donor with early-stage non-small cell lung cancer. The chain is made from TRBV29-1 and TRBJ1-2; a tentative D call is TRBD1 (6 bases match). The sample was PBMCs, taken at follow-up. The DNA is TGCAGCGCCGAACAGGGAAGCGGCTACACCTTC. It is translated as CSAEQGSGYTF.